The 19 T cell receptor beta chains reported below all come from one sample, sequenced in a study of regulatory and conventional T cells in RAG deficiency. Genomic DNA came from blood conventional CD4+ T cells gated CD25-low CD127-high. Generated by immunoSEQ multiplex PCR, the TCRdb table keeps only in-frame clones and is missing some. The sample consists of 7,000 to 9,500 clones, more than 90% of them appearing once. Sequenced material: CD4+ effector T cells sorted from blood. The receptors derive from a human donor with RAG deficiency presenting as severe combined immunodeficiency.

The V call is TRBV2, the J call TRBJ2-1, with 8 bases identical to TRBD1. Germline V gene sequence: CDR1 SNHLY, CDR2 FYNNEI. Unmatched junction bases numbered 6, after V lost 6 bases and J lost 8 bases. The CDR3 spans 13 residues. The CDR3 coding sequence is TGTGCCAGCAGCCGGACAGGGATTTATGAGCAGTTCTTC. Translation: CASSRTGIYEQFF.

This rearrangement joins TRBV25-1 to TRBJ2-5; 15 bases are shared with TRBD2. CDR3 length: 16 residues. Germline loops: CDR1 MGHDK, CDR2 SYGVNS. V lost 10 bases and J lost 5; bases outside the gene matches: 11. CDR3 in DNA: TGTGCCACCCGGCAAGGGACTAGCGGGAGGAGGGAGACCCAGTACTTC. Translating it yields CATRQGTSGRRETQYF.

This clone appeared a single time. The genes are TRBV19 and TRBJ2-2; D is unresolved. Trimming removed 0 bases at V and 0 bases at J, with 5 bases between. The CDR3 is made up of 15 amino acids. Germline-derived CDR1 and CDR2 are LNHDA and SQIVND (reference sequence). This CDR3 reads CASSIDPTNTGELFF. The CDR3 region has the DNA TGTGCCAGTAGTATAGATCCCACGAACACCGGGGAGCTGTTTTTT. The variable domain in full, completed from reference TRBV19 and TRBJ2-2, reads DGGITQSPKYLFRKEGQNVTLSCEQNLNHDAMYWYRQDPGQGLRLIYYSQIVNDFQKGDIAEGYSVSREKKESFPLTVTSAQKNPTAFYLCASSIDPTNTGELFFGEGSRLTVL.

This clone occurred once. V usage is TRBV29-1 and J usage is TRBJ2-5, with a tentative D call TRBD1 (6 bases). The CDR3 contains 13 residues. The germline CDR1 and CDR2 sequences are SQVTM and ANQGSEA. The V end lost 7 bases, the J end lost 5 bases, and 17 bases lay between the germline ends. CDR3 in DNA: TGCAGCGGGGACATCGACTTTCGGGAGACCCAGTACTTC. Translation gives CSGDIDFRETQYF.

CDR3 sequence (DNA): TGTGCCAGCAGCTTAATCAAGGGGGCGCCTGGGGCCAACGTCCTGACTTTC. Its translation is CASSLIKGAPGANVLTF. V gene TRBV7-2 combines with J gene TRBJ2-6; 7 bases map to TRBD1. Germline V gene lookup returns CDR1 SGHTA and CDR2 FQGNSA. This CDR3 has 17 residues. J lost 2 bases, V lost 2 bases, and 6 bases had no gene match.

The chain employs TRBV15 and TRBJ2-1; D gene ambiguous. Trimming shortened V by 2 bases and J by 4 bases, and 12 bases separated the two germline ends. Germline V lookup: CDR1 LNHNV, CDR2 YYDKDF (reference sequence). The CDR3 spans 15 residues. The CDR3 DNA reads TGTGCCACCAGCAGAACCCAGGCGACTTACAATGAGCAGTTCTTC. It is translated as CATSRTQATYNEQFF.

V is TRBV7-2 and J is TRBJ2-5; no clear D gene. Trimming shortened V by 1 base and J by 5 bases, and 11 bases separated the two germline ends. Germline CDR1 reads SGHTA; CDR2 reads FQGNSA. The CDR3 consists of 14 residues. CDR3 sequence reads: CASSLGRARETQYF. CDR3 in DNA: TGTGCCAGCAGCTTAGGTCGGGCTCGGGAGACCCAGTACTTC.

The CDR3 nucleotides are TGTGCCAGCAGCTTAGACAGGGGGCGAGAGACCCAGTACTTC. This codes for CASSLDRGRETQYF. The V call is TRBV11-2, the J call TRBJ2-5, with TRBD1 identical over 8 bases. V trimming: 0 bases; J trimming: 4 bases; junction bases outside the gene matches: 1. Germline loops: CDR1 SGHAT, CDR2 FQNNGV. The CDR3 length is 14 residues.

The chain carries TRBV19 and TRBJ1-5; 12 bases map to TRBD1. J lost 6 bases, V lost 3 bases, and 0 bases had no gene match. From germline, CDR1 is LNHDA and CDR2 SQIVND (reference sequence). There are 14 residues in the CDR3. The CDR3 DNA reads TGTGCCAGTAGTATGGGACAGGGGGCTCAGCCCCAGCATTTT. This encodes CASSMGQGAQPQHF.

This CDR3 is CAISEVHRAGYEQYF. The CDR3 DNA reads as TGTGCCATCAGTGAGGTTCACAGAGCTGGCTACGAGCAGTACTTC. The chain is built from TRBV10-3 and TRBJ2-7; D call uncertain. The V gene lost 2 bases and the J gene lost 3 bases, with 14 bases spanning the gap. CDR3 length: 15 amino acids. Looked up from germline, CDR1 is ENHRY and CDR2 is SYGVKD.

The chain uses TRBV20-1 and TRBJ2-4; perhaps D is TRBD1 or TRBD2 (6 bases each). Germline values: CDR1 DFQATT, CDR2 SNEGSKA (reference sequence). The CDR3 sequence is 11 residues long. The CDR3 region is CSAEGGDIQYF. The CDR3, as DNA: TGCAGCGCCGAGGGGGGAGACATTCAGTACTTC.

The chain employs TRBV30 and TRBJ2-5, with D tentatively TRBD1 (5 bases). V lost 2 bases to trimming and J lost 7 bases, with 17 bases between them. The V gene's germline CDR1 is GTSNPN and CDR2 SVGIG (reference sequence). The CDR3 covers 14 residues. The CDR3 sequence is CAWSRSGQGGTQYF. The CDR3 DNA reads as TGTGCCTGGAGTAGATCCGGTCAGGGCGGGACCCAGTACTTC. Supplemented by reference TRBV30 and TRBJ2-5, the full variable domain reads SQTIHQWPATLVQPVGSPLSLECTVEGTSNPNLYWYRQAAGRGLQLLFYSVGIGQISSEVPQNLSASRPQDRQFILSSKKLLLSDSGFYLCAWSRSGQGGTQYFGPGTRLLVL.

CDR3 sequence reads: CASSFRAKNIQYF. CDR3 nucleotides: TGTGCCAGCAGCTTCAGGGCCAAAAACATTCAGTACTTC. The rearrangement links TRBV11-2 to TRBJ2-4; D unclear. Trimming shortened V by 3 bases and J by 1 base, and 4 bases separated the two germline ends. Per germline, CDR1 SGHAT and CDR2 FQNNGV. This CDR3 spans 13 amino acids.

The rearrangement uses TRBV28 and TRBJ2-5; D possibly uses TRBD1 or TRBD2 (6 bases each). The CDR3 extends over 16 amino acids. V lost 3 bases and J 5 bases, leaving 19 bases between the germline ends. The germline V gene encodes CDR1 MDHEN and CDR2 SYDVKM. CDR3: CASSFIALGGEETQYF. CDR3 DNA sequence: TGTGCCAGCAGTTTCATTGCCCTCGGGGGCGAGGAGACCCAGTACTTC.

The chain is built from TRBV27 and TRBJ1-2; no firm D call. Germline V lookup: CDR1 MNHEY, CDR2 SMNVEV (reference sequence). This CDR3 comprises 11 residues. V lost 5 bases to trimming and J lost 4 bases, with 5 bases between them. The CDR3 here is CASSGLYGYTF. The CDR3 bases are TGTGCCAGCAGTGGACTCTATGGCTACACCTTC.

In DNA, the CDR3 is TGCAGCGTTCTGTACAATGAGCAGTTCTTC. The encoded protein is CSVLYNEQFF. The chain employs TRBV29-1 and TRBJ2-1, with D unclear. Germline values: CDR1 SQVTM, CDR2 ANQGSEA. V was clipped by 5 bases and J by 4 bases, with 3 bases between them. This CDR3 has 10 amino acids.

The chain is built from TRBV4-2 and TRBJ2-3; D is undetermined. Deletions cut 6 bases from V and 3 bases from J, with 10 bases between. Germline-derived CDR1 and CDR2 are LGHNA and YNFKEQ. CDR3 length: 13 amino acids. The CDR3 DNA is TGTGCCAGCAGTCTTTTTTTAACAGATACGCAGTATTTT. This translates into CASSLFLTDTQYF.

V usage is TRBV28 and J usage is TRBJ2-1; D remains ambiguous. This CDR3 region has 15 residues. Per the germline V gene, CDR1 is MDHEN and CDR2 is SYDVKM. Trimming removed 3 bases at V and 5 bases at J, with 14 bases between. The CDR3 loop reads CASSLSSRYDNEQFF. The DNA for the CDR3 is TGTGCCAGCAGTTTGAGTTCGCGTTACGACAATGAGCAGTTCTTC.

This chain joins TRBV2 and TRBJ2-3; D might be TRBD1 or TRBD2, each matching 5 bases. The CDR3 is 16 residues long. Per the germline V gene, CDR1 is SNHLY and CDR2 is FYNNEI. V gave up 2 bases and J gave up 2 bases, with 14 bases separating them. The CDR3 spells CASSERGRGDTDTQYF. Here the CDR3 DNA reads TGTGCCAGCAGTGAACGAGGGAGAGGGGACACAGATACGCAGTATTTT.